This T cell receptor (beta chain) originates from a study of naive and memory T cell subsets. Whole-study findings and limits: Expression changes during T cell differentiation may affect RNA-based TCR counts. Especially in CD8 cells, naive repertoires contained a few larger clonotypes, possibly CD45RA-re-expressing memory cells.

In germline, CDR1 is MNHEY, CDR2 SMNVEV (reference sequence). The CDR3 consists of 14 residues. V was pared by 2 bases and J by 4 bases, with 11 bases between. Regarding this clonotype: What it binds is not known.

Cells stained for CD3, CD4, CD8, CD45RA and CD27 were sorted into four subsets. An equimolar mix of two oligonucleotides served as the beta constant-region primer for TRBC1 and TRBC2. The ligated cDNA underwent four PCR rounds using SP2 and nested alpha and beta constant-region primers. The cDNA 3' end received a ligated single-stranded oligonucleotide carrying the SP2 primer and a 12-nucleotide UMI. One entry per CDR3 protein results from TCRdb running MiXCR on the UMI-ligation and nested PCR reads. The sample has 99,000 or so distinct CDR3 sequences; more than 14% are singletons. The clonotype was recovered from a human donor in good health. This chain uses TRBV27 with TRBJ1-1, with no clear D. The sample was naive CD8+ T cells from blood. The CDR3 loop is CASSLVGLGTEAFF. The CDR3 nucleotides are TGTGCCAGCAGTTTAGTGGGGTTGGGCACTGAAGCTTTCTTT.